The 15 T cell receptor beta chains reported below all come from one sample, sequenced in a study of radiation and T cells in renal cell carcinoma. Here immunoSEQ multiplex PCR was the method, and the copy in TCRdb shows in-frame clones only, minus some. The profile shows around 180,000 clones, about nine tenths of them singletons. Time point defined: blood 4 weeks post-SBRT, at nephrectomy. The treatment: 15 Gy SBRT to primary tumor, nephrectomy 4 weeks later. The sample was blood, taken from a patient whose treatment included radiotherapy and nephrectomy. The source of these receptors is a woman in her forties or fifties with renal cell carcinoma.

This rearrangement joins TRBV4-2 to TRBJ2-5; tentatively, D is TRBD1 (6 bases). Trimming pared 0 bases from V and 0 bases from J, leaving 8 bases between. There are 15 residues in the CDR3. The germline V gene has CDR1 LGHNA and CDR2 YNFKEQ. The CDR3 region is CASSQEGDNQETQYF. CDR3 DNA sequence: TGTGCCAGCAGCCAAGAAGGGGACAACCAAGAGACCCAGTACTTC.

The CDR3 loop reads CASSWTGGTNEKLFF. CDR3 DNA: TGTGCCAGCAGCTGGACAGGGGGAACTAATGAAAAACTGTTTTTT. This chain uses TRBV5-6 with TRBJ1-4; 10 bases map to TRBD1. The trim removed 3 bases at V and 1 base at J, leaving 0 bases unmatched. The CDR3 extends over 15 amino acids. Germline V gene data show CDR1 as SGHDT and CDR2 as YYEEEE.

The gene calls are TRBV18 and TRBJ2-2; possibly TRBD2 for D (5 bases). Germline V gene lookup returns CDR1 KGHSH and CDR2 LQKENI. This CDR3 spans 14 amino acids. V dropped 2 bases and J dropped 5 bases, with 9 bases sitting between them. The CDR3, as DNA: TGTGCCAGCTCACCAGGAAGGGAGACCGGGGAGCTGTTTTTT. Residues: CASSPGRETGELFF.

This chain uses TRBV9 with TRBJ2-2; the D gene is possibly TRBD1 (6 bases). The germline V gene has CDR1 SGDLS and CDR2 YYNGEE. The V and J ends lost 1 base and 5 bases respectively, with 12 bases between them. The CDR3 runs to 15 residues. Written as DNA, the CDR3 is TGTGCCAGCAGCGTATACGGGACACCAACCGGGGAGCTGTTTTTT. Amino acids: CASSVYGTPTGELFF.

The DNA of the CDR3 is TGTGCCAGCAGTGATTTGGAAGGCTCCACAGATACGCAGTATTTT. Its protein is CASSDLEGSTDTQYF. V gene TRBV2 combines with J gene TRBJ2-3; D is undetermined. V shed 3 bases and J shed 2 bases, with 12 bases lying between them. CDR3 length equals 15 residues. Germline V gene lookup returns CDR1 SNHLY and CDR2 FYNNEI. Full variable domain (rest looked up from reference TRBV2 and TRBJ2-3): EPEVTQTPSHQVTQMGQEVILRCVPISNHLYFYWYRQILGQKVEFLVSFYNNEISEKSEIFDDQFSVERPDGSNFTLKIRSTKLEDSAMYFCASSDLEGSTDTQYFGPGTRLTVL.

The chain couples TRBV19 to TRBJ1-2; 9 nucleotides match TRBD1. The CDR3 covers 15 residues. The germline V gene encodes CDR1 LNHDA and CDR2 SQIVND (reference sequence). V trimming: 5 bases; J trimming: 8 bases; junction bases outside the gene matches: 12. The CDR3: CASSSQTGGSMGYTF. For the CDR3, the DNA is TGTGCCAGTAGTTCCCAAACAGGGGGCAGTATGGGCTACACCTTC. Using reference TRBV19 and TRBJ1-2 for the parts outside the CDR3, the full variable domain is DGGITQSPKYLFRKEGQNVTLSCEQNLNHDAMYWYRQDPGQGLRLIYYSQIVNDFQKGDIAEGYSVSREKKESFPLTVTSAQKNPTAFYLCASSSQTGGSMGYTFGSGTRLTVV.

The J gene is TRBJ2-2, the V gene TRBV7-9, with D perhaps matching TRBD2 (5 bases). The V end lost 0 bases, the J end lost 3 bases, and 8 bases lay between the germline ends. This CDR3 contains 15 residues. The germline gives CDR1 SEHNR, CDR2 FQNEAQ (reference sequence). CDR3 DNA: TGTGCCAGCAGCTTAGCGTCAGCGGACACCGGGGAGCTGTTTTTT. Amino acid sequence: CASSLASADTGELFF.

The gene calls are TRBV2 and TRBJ1-2, with 8 bases that match TRBD1. Trimming removed 6 bases from V and 6 bases from J; junction bases left unmatched: 9. The CDR3 covers 14 residues. Germline V gene sequence: CDR1 SNHLY, CDR2 FYNNEI. DNA for the CDR3: TGTGCCAGCAGCCCGCATACAGGGGGTGATGGCTACACCTTC. Its translation: CASSPHTGGDGYTF.

This chain links TRBV11-2 with TRBJ1-2, with TRBD1 as a possible D gene (5 bases). Germline V gives CDR1 SGHAT, CDR2 FQNNGV. Trimming pared 5 bases from V and 3 bases from J, leaving 16 bases between. The CDR3 runs to 15 residues. CDR3 residues: CASSPQEPLYYGYTF. The CDR3 DNA reads TGTGCCAGCAGCCCACAGGAACCCCTTTACTATGGCTACACCTTC.

This clone was observed a single time. The chain joins TRBV30 to TRBJ1-3; TRBD1 is a possible D gene (6 bases). The germline V gene has CDR1 GTSNPN and CDR2 SVGIG (reference sequence). V was shortened by 2 bases and J by 0 bases, with 14 bases between the two germline ends. The CDR3 has 16 residues. CDR3 sequence (DNA): TGTGCCTGGAGTAAGACGGGACATCCCTCTGGAAACACCATATATTTT. This gives the protein CAWSKTGHPSGNTIYF.

This clone was detected once. The chain employs TRBV5-4 and TRBJ2-3; the match to TRBD2 covers 8 bases. CDR1 and CDR2 from the germline V gene are SGHNT and YYREEE (reference sequence). This CDR3 has 14 amino acids. Trimming removed 2 bases from V and 2 bases from J; junction bases left unmatched: 1. The CDR3 nucleotides read TGTGCCAGCAGCTTAGCGGGGGCCACAGATACGCAGTATTTT. Its translation: CASSLAGATDTQYF.

CDR3: CATSIENAFTYRGTSSYNEQFF. CDR3 bases: TGTGCCACCAGCATTGAAAACGCTTTTACCTACAGGGGTACGAGCTCCTACAATGAGCAGTTCTTC. J is TRBJ2-1 and V is TRBV15; 7 bases line up with TRBD1. The CDR3 has 22 amino acids. Germline V gene data show CDR1 as LNHNV and CDR2 as YYDKDF (reference sequence). V was pared by 4 bases and J by 0 bases, with 24 bases of the junction left unmatched.

This clone was detected only once. The gene calls are TRBV7-9 and TRBJ1-1, with TRBD1 as a possible D gene (5 bases). Trimming stripped 1 base from V and 1 base from J, with 10 bases between. The germline CDR1 and CDR2 sequences are SEHNR and FQNEAQ (reference sequence). The CDR3 runs 15 residues. CDR3 amino acids: CASSLEEGWNTEAFF. DNA for the CDR3: TGTGCCAGCAGCTTAGAAGAGGGGTGGAACACTGAAGCTTTCTTT.

The V call is TRBV30, the J call TRBJ1-1, with D hard to call. The CDR3 runs 13 residues. V lost 2 bases and J lost 1, with 8 bases in between. Per germline, CDR1 GTSNPN and CDR2 SVGIG (reference sequence). CDR3 sequence: CAWSRWGNTEAFF. In DNA form, the CDR3 reads TGTGCCTGGAGTAGGTGGGGGAACACTGAAGCTTTCTTT.

The V call is TRBV6-1, the J call TRBJ2-7; perhaps D is TRBD1 or TRBD2 (6 bases each). V was shortened by 6 bases and J by 6 bases, with 21 bases between the two germline ends. This CDR3 comprises 15 residues. The germline V gene encodes CDR1 MNHNS and CDR2 SASEGT. The CDR3 sequence is CASRGLLEGGLEQYF. As DNA, the CDR3 is TGTGCCAGCAGAGGCCTTCTAGAGGGGGGCCTCGAGCAGTACTTC.